This T cell receptor beta chain originates from a study of beta chain features in type 1 diabetes. Points from the study as a whole: Diminished insertions and augmented deletions at VDJ junctions characterized type 1 diabetes patients.

CD45RO/CCR7/CD25/CD127/CD95/CD27 sorting isolated CD4+ naive, central memory, regulatory and stem cell-like memory cells. The V gene's germline CDR1 is SGHTA and CDR2 FQGNSA. Trimming removed 4 bases at V and 11 bases at J, with 17 bases between. The CDR3 sequence is 14 residues long. Expressed TCRB transcripts were sequenced because the entire RNA isolate underwent reverse transcription. The table came from immunoSEQ multiplex PCR; TCRdb's copy has only in-frame clones and leaves some out. The sample contains fewer than 650,000 clones, roughly 15% of which appear only once. Concerning this clone itself: What it binds is not known.

The source material was naive CD4+ T cells from blood. This clonotype was sampled from a young man in good health. The chain joins TRBV7-2 to TRBJ1-4; D not certain. The CDR3 here is CASSWTATKGKLFF. The CDR3 DNA is TGTGCCAGCAGCTGGACGGCGACTAAAGGGAAACTGTTTTTT.